This record looks at one T cell receptor beta chain sequence and its context. Its antigen is unidentified. Primers included in the PCR were 60 Vbeta and 13 Jbeta primers. Clones were sequenced by immunoSEQ multiplex PCR, and TCRdb holds only the in-frame ones, with some missing. The data hold about 140,000 clones, with 82% observed a single time. The sample is drawn from a study of cytomegalovirus exposure and HLA in healthy donors. Findings of the study overall: TCR beta chain V- and J-gene trimming was linked, in a later analysis, to a missense variant in DCLRE1C. Per published accounts, TCR beta sequences correctly predicted the HLA-A and HLA-B alleles of most subjects.

Every donor was a healthy person donating bone marrow. Germline V lookup: CDR1 SNHLY, CDR2 FYNNEI. CDR3 size: 14 residues. V lost 6 bases and J 2 bases, leaving 11 bases between the germline ends. The sequence came from a woman between 40 and 55 years old in good health and CMV-seronegative. The chain has TRBV2 and TRBJ1-3; maybe TRBD1 (6 bases). Sequencing was performed on PBMCs. CDR3 residues: CASSGQIPGNTIYF. Here the CDR3 DNA reads TGTGCCAGCAGCGGACAGATTCCTGGAAACACCATATATTTT.